The present entry profiles one T cell receptor (beta chain) with its context. This clonotype is medium-sized (0.01 to 0.1%) in terms of sample share. No base quality values were provided; no much bigger clone lies one nucleotide off. The treatment or condition label, read with the paper, signifies: live attenuated yellow fever vaccine strain. A standard Ficoll-Paque protocol was used to isolate PBMCs from peripheral blood. For sorted memory subsets, RNA extraction was done with the RNeasy Micro Kit. The data were taken from a study of T cells after yellow fever vaccination (dated by TCRdb to between 2017 and 2020). Broadly, across the study: Staining for CD3, CD45RA, CCR7 and CD95 was used to sort memory subsets (EM, EMRA, CM and Tscm) on a BD FACS Aria III. The SMART-Seq v4 Ultra Low Input RNA kit was used to prepare libraries from fractions with low cell numbers. To track T-cell clones before and after primary and booster YFV17D yellow fever vaccination, bulk TCR alpha and beta repertoires were sequenced longitudinally. Two healthy male donors, one aged 18 to 30 and one aged 30 to 40 years, were included in the cohort. Bulk PBMC replicates and cell subsets were isolated from blood drawn at multiple timepoints before and after both primary and secondary immunization. Memory subsets were sorted on days 0, 15 and 45 and at 18 months after primary vaccination, and on days 0, 15 and 45 after the 30-year booster.

Synthesis of TCR cDNA relied on 5'RACE template switching, a step that introduced a universal primer site along with unique molecular identifiers. Priming for cDNA synthesis came from both the TCR alpha and TCR beta constant segments. Libraries were amplified in two PCR steps, with sample barcodes and sequencing adapters added in the second step. Sequencing of libraries was done on Illumina HiSeq 2500 (2x100 bp) or NovaSeq (2x150 bp). The authors' analysis ran thus. MIGEC was used to demultiplex reads and collapse the reads into UMI consensus sequences, and MiXCR was used for V(D)J alignment. Vaccine-responding clonotypes were identified with edgeR using replicate PBMC samples, with FDR below 0.01 and a log2 fold change above 5 up to day 15 being required. Each bulk clonotype received a CD4 or CD8 identity based on whether the sequenced CD4 or CD8 repertoire contained that clonotype at higher abundance. To estimate the distribution of each clone across memory phenotypes, clonotype frequencies in memory subsets were weighted by FACS-sorted cell numbers. TCRdb ran its own pipeline on the public reads, namely fastp trimming at Q25 and MiXCR clone calling, and kept in-frame beta chains. Rows matching on CDR3 protein sequence are summarized as one entry with the most common DNA and genes. TCRdb's processing, not the authors' own work, is the source of the V and J calls. The sample includes approximately 27,000 distinct CDR3 sequences, with around 5.5% observed a single time. The ten largest clones represent approximately 10% of the sample.

The trim is 6 bases for V and 6 bases for J, with a gap of 11 bases between the germline ends. From the cysteine through the phenylalanine, the CDR3 covers 12 amino acids. Just the 36-base CDR3 DNA is kept, in frame starting at base 1. Results and caveats for the whole study, not just this receptor: Only a couple of donors were included in the study, so the extent to which the findings can be generalized is limited. Because abundant contaminating clonotypes from the bulk population could be contained in FACS-sorted repertoires, computational filtering was required. A small share of clonotypes was detected in both CD4 and CD8 compartments, with the overlap likely arising from convergent recombination. After the booster, most clones that had expanded after primary vaccination were detected again (nearly 97% of CD4 and 88% of CD8), suggesting broad maintenance of memory. Compared with the primary T-cell response, the secondary T-cell response was faster but weaker, reaching its peak on day 5 rather than on day 15. In the sorted memory subsets on day 0, nearly all of the vaccine-responding clonotypes fell below detection.

The starting material was PBMCs, either bulk or a sorted T-cell subset (CD4+, CD8+, memory, or dextramer-sorted; not recorded which), obtained 15 days after the yellow fever booster vaccination. The clonotype originates from a man aged 25 to 45 who received the YFV17D yellow fever vaccine. The chain couples TRBV12-3 or TRBV12-4 to TRBJ1-1; a confident D gene designation cannot be given. At the DNA level, the sequence is TGTGCCAGCAGAGGCGCCGGCTCTGAAGCTTTCTTT. Its translation is CASRGAGSEAFF.